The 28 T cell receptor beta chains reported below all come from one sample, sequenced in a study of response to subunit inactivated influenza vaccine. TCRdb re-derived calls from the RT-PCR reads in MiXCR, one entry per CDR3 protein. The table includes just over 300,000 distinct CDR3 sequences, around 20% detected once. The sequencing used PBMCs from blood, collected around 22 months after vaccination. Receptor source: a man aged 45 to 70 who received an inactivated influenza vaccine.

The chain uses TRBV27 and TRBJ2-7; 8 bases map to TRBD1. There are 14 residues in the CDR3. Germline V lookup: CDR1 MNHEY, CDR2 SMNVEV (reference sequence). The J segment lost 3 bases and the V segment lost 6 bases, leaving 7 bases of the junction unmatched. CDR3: CASRLTGTGYEQYF. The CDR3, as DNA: TGTGCCAGCAGACTCACCGGGACAGGCTACGAGCAGTACTTC.

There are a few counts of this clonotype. CDR3 coding DNA: TGCAGCGTTGGACTAGCGGGGCGCAATGAGCAGTTCTTC. Residues: CSVGLAGRNEQFF. The chain is built from TRBV29-1 and TRBJ2-1; 11 positions match TRBD2. This CDR3 comprises 13 residues. CDR1 and CDR2 from the germline V gene are SQVTM and ANQGSEA. The junction had 2 bases not matched to a gene; V was cut back by 4 bases and J by 6 bases.

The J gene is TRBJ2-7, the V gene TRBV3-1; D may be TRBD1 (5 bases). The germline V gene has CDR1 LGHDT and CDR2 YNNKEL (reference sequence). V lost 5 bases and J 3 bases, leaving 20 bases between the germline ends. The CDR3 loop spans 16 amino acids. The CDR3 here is CASSSKTGPTYYEQYF. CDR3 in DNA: TGTGCCAGCAGCTCGAAAACAGGACCTACCTACTACGAGCAGTACTTC.

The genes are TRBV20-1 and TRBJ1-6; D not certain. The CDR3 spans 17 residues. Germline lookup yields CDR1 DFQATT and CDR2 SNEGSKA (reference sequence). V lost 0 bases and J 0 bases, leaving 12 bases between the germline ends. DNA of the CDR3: TGCAGTGCTAGAGAATCGGGCGGGAGCTCCTATAATTCACCCCTCCACTTT. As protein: CSARESGGSSYNSPLHF.

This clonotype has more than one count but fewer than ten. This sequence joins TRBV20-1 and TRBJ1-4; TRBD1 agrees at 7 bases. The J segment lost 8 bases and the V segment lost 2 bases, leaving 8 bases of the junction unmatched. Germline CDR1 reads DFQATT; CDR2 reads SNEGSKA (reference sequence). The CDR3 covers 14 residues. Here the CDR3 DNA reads TGCAGTGCTAGACCAGGGGGAAGGGGAGAAAAACTGTTTTTT. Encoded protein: CSARPGGRGEKLFF.

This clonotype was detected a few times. The CDR3 DNA reads TGCAGTGCCGTCGGGGGGCAGCAGCCCCAGCATTTT. Its translation is CSAVGGQQPQHF. The chain combines TRBV20-1 with TRBJ1-5; TRBD1 is a possible D gene (6 bases). Germline assignment: CDR1 DFQATT and CDR2 SNEGSKA (reference sequence). Trimming pared 6 bases from V and 7 bases from J, leaving 13 bases between. This CDR3 has 12 amino acids.

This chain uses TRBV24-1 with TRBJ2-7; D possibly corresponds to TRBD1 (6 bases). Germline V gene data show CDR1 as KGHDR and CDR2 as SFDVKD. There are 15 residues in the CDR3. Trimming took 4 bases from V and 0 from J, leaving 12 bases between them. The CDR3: CATSDPSTGSYEQYF. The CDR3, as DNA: TGTGCCACCAGTGACCCGTCGACAGGCTCCTACGAGCAGTACTTC.

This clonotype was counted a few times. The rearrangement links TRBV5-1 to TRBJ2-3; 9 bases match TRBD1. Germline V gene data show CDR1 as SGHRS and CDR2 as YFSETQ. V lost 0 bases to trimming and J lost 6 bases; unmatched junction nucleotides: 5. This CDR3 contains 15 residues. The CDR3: CASSLDWTGADTQYF. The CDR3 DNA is TGCGCCAGCAGCTTGGATTGGACAGGGGCTGATACGCAGTATTTT.

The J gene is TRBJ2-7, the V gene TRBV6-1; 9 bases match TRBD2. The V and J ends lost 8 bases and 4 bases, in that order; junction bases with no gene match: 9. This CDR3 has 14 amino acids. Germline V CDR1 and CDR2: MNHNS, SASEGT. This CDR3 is CASSQAGGRYEQYF. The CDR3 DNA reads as TGTGCCAGCTCCCAAGCGGGAGGAAGGTACGAGCAGTACTTC.

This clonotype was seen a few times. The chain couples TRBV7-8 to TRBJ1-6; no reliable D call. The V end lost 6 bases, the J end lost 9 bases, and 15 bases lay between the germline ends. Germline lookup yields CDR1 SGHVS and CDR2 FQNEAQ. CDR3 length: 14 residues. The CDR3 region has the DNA TGTGCCAGCAGTTCTGGTGGGTCCGGTTCACCCCTCCACTTT. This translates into CASSSGGSGSPLHF.

CDR3 in amino acids: CASSPIVAKNIQYF. The DNA for the CDR3 is TGTGCCAGCAGCCCCATAGTAGCCAAAAACATTCAGTACTTC. The V call is TRBV5-6, the J call TRBJ2-4; no reliable D call. Trimming removed 4 bases at V and 0 bases at J, with 8 bases between. This CDR3 has 14 amino acids. CDR1 and CDR2 from the germline V gene are SGHDT and YYEEEE.

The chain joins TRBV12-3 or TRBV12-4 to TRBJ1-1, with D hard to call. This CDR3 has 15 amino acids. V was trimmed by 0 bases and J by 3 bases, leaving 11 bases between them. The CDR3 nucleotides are TGTGCCAGCAGTTTAGCGCAGATCGGGGACACTGAAGCTTTCTTT. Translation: CASSLAQIGDTEAFF.

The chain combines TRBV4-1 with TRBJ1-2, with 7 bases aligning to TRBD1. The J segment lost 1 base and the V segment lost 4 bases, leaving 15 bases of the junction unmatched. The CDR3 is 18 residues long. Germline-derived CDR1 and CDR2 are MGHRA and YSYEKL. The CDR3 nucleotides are TGCGCCAGCAGCCTCCAACTTCTTGTGCAGGGGGTTAACTATGGCTACACCTTC. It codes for CASSLQLLVQGVNYGYTF.

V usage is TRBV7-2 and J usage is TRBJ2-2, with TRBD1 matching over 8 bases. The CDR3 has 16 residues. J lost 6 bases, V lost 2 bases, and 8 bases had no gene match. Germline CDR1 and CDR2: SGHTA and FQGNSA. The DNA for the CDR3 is TGTGCCAGCAGCTTATTTGGACAGGGAGTCCCCGGGGAGCTGTTTTTT. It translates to CASSLFGQGVPGELFF. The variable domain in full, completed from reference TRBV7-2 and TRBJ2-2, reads GAGVSQSPSNKVTEKGKDVELRCDPISGHTALYWYRQSLGQGLEFLIYFQGNSAPDKSGLPSDRFSAERTGGSVSTLTIQRTQQEDSAVYLCASSLFGQGVPGELFFGEGSRLTVL.

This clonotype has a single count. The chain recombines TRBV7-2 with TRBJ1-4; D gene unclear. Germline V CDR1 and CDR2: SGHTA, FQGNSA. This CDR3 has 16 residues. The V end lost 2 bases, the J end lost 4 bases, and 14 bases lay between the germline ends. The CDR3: CASSLYPPGSNEKLFF. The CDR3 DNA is TGTGCCAGCAGCTTATACCCGCCGGGCAGTAATGAAAAACTGTTTTTT.

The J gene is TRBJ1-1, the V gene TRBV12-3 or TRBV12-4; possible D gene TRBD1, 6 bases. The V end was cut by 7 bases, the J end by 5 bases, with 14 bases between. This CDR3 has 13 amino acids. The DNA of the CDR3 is TGTGCCAGCACCCAAAGCCAGGGGACTGAAGCTTTCTTT. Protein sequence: CASTQSQGTEAFF.

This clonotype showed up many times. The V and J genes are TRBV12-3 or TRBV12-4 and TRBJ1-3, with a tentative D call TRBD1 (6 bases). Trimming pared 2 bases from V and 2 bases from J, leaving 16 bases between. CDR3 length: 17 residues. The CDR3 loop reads CASSLRRGQGAGNTIYF. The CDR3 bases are TGTGCCAGCAGTTTAAGACGGGGGCAGGGAGCTGGAAACACCATATATTTT.

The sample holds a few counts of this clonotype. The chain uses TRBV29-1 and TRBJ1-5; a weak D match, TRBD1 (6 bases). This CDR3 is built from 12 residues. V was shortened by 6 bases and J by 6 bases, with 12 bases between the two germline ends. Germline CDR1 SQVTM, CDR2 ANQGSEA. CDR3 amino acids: CSVGGSGQPQHF. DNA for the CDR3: TGCAGCGTGGGGGGCTCGGGTCAGCCCCAGCATTTT. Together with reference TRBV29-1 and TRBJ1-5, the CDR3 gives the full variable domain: SAVISQKPSRDICQRGTSLTIQCQVDSQVTMMFWYRQQPGQSLTLIATANQGSEATYESGFVIDKFPISRPNLTFSTLTVSNMSPEDSSIYLCSVGGSGQPQHFGDGTRLSIL.

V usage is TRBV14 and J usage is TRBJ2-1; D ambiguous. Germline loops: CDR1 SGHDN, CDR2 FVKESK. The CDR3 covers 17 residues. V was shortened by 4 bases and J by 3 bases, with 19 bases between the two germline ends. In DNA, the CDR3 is TGTGCCAGCAGCCGCCGAGCCGCCTCCGGAGTCTACAATGAGCAGTTCTTC. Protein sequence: CASSRRAASGVYNEQFF.

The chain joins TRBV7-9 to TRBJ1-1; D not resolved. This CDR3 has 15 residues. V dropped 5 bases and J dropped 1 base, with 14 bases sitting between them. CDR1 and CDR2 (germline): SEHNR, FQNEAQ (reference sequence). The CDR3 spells CASSPSGAWNTEAFF. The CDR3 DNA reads TGTGCCAGCAGCCCGTCGGGCGCCTGGAACACTGAAGCTTTCTTT. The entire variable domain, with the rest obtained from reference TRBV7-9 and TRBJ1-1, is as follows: DTGVSQNPRHKITKRGQNVTFRCDPISEHNRLYWYRQTLGQGPEFLTYFQNEAQLEKSRLLSDRFSAERPKGSFSTLEIQRTEQGDSAMYLCASSPSGAWNTEAFFGQGTRLTVV.

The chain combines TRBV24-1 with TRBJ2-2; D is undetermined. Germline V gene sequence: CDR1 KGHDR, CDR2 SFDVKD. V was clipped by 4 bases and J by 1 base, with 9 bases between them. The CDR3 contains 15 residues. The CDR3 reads CATSDPEKNTGELFF. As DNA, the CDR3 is TGTGCCACCAGTGACCCCGAAAAGAACACCGGGGAGCTGTTTTTT.

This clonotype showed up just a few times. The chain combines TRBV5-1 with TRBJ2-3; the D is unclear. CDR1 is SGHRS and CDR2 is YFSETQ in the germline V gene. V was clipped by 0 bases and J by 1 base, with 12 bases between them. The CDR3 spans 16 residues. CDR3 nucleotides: TGCGCCAGCAGCTTGGCCCGGTTAGAAGGCACAGATACGCAGTATTTT. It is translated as CASSLARLEGTDTQYF. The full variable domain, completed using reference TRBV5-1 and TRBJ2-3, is KAGVTQTPRYLIKTRGQQVTLSCSPISGHRSVSWYQQTPGQGLQFLFEYFSETQRNKGNFPGRFSGRQFSNSRSEMNVSTLELGDSALYLCASSLARLEGTDTQYFGPGTRLTVL.

CDR3 in DNA: TGCAGTGCTAGAGATCCCCGGGACAGTTATGGCTACACCTTC. Translated: CSARDPRDSYGYTF. V usage is TRBV20-1 and J usage is TRBJ1-2, with 7 nucleotides matching TRBD1. The CDR3 extends over 14 amino acids. Germline V CDR1 and CDR2: DFQATT, SNEGSKA (reference sequence). V shed 0 bases, J shed 5 bases, and the junction held 6 bases outside the gene matches.

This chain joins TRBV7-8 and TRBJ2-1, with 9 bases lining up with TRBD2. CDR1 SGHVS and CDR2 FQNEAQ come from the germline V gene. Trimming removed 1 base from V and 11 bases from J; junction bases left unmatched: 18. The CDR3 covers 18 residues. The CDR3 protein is CASSLELRREGLYSKQFF. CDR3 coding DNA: TGTGCCAGCAGCTTAGAGCTTCGGCGGGAGGGCCTTTATTCAAAGCAGTTCTTC.

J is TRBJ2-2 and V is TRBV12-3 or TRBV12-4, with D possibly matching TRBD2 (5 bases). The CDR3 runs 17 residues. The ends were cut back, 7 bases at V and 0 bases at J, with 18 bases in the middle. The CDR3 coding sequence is TGTGCCAGCATGTACGATCGGACTCCTTCGAACACCGGGGAGCTGTTTTTT. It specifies CASMYDRTPSNTGELFF.

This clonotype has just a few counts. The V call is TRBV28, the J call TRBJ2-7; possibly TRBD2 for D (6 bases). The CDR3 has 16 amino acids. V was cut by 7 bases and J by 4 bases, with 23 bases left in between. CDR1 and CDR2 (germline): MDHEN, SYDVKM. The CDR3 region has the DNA TGTGCCAGCACACGCGGTCGGAGGGGTTTTGTATACGAGCAGTACTTC. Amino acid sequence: CASTRGRRGFVYEQYF.

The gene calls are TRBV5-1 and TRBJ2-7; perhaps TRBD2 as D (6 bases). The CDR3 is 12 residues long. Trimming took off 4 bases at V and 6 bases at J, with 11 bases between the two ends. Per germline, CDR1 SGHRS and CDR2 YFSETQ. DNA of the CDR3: TGCGCCAGCAGCCCCTACGGGGGCGAGCAGTACTTC. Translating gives CASSPYGGEQYF.

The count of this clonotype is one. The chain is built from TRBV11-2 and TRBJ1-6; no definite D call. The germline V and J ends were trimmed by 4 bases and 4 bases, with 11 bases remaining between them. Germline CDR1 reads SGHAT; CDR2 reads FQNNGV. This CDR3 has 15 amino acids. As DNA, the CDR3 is TGTGCCAGCAGCTCATCCCCGAGTTATAATTCACCCCTCCACTTT. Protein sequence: CASSSSPSYNSPLHF.